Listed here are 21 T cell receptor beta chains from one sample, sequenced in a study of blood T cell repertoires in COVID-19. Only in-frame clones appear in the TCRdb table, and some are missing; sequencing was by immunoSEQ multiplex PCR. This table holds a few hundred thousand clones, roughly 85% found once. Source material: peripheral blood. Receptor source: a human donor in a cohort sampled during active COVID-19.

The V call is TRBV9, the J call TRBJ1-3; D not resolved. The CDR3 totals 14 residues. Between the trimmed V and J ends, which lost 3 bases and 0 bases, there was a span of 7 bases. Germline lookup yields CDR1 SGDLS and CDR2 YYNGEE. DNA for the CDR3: TGTGCCAGCAGCGGATTGGCCTCTGGAAACACCATATATTTT. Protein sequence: CASSGLASGNTIYF.

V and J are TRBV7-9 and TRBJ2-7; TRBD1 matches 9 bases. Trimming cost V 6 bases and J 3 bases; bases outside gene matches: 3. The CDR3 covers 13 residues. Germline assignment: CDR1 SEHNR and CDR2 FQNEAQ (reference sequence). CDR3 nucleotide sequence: TGTGCCAGCAGGTGGGGACAGGGCTACGAGCAGTACTTC. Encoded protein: CASRWGQGYEQYF.

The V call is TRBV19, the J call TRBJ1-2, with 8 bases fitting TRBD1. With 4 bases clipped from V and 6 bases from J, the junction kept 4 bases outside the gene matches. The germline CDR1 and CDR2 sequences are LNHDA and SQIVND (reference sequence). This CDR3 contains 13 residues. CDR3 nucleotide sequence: TGTGCCAGTAGTACTACAGGGGGTGATGGCTACACCTTC. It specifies CASSTTGGDGYTF.

The CDR3 DNA sequence: TGCGCCAGCAGCTCGGGACAGGGAAACAATCAGCCCCAGCATTTT. Translating it yields CASSSGQGNNQPQHF. This chain connects TRBV5-1 to TRBJ1-5, with 9 bases lining up with TRBD1. This CDR3 is 15 amino acids long. Germline V gene data show CDR1 as SGHRS and CDR2 as YFSETQ. Trimming at V came to 3 bases and at J to 3 bases, leaving 4 bases not matched to a gene.

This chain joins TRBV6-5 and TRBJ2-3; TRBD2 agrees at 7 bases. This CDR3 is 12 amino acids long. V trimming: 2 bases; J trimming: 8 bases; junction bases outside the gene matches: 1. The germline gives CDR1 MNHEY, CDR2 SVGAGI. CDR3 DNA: TGTGCCAGCAGTTACGGGGAGGGTACGCAGTATTTT. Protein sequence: CASSYGEGTQYF.

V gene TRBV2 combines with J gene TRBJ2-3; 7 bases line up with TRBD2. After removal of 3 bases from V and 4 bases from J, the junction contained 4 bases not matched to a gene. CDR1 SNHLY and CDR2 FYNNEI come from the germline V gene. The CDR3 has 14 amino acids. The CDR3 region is CASSDPGRADTQYF. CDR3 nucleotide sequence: TGTGCCAGCAGTGACCCGGGGAGGGCAGATACGCAGTATTTT.

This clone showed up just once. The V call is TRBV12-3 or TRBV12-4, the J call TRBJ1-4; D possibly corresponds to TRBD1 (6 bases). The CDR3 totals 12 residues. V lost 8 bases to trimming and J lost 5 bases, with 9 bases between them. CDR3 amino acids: CASAQGNEKLFF. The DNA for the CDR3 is TGTGCCAGCGCCCAGGGGAATGAAAAACTGTTTTTT.

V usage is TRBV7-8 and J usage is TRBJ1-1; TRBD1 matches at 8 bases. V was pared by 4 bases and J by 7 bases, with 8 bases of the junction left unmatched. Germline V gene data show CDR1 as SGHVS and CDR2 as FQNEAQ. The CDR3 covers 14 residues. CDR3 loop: CASSSTQGALEAFF. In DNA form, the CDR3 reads TGTGCCAGCAGCTCAACCCAGGGGGCCCTTGAAGCTTTCTTT.

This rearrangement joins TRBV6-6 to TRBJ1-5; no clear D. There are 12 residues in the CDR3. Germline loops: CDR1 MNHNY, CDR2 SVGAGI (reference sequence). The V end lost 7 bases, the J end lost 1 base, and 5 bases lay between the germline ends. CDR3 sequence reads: CASTFSNQPQHF. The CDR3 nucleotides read TGTGCCAGCACTTTCAGCAATCAGCCCCAGCATTTT.

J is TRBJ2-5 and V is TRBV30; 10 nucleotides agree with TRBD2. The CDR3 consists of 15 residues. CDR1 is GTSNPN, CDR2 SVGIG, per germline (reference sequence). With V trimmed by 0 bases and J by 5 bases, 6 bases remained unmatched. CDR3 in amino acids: CAWSVPAGGPETQYF. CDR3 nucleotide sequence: TGTGCCTGGAGTGTACCAGCGGGGGGGCCGGAGACCCAGTACTTC.

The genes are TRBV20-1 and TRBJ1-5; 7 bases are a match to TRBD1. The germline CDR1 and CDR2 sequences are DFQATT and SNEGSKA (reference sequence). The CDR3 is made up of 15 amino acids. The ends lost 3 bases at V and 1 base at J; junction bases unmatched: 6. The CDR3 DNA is TGCAGTGCTAGTCAGACAGGGAGGAGCAATCAGCCCCAGCATTTT. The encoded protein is CSASQTGRSNQPQHF.

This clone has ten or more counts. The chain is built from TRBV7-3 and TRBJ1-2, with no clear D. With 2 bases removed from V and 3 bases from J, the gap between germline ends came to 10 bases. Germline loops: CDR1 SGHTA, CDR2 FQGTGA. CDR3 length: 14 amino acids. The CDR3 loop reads CASSLWASHYGYTF. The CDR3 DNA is TGTGCCAGCAGCTTATGGGCCAGCCACTATGGCTACACCTTC.

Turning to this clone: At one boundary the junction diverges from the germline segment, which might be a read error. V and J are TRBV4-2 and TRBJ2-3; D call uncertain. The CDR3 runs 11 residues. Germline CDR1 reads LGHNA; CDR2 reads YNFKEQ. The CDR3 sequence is CASSQGLDTSF. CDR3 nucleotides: TGTGCCAGCAGCCAAGGACTCGATACTTCCTTT.

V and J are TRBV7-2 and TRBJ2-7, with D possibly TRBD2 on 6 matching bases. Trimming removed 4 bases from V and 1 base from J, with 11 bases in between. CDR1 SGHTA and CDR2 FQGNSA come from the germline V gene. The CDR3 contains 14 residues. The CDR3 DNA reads TGTGCCAGCAGCTACTCAGGGACTTCCTACGAGCAGTACTTC. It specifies CASSYSGTSYEQYF.

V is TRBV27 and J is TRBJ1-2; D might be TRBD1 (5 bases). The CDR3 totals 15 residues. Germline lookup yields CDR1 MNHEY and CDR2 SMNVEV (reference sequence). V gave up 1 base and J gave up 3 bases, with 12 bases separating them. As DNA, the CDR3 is TGTGCCAGCAGTTTATACCCGACAGAGTACTATGGCTACACCTTC. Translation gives CASSLYPTEYYGYTF.

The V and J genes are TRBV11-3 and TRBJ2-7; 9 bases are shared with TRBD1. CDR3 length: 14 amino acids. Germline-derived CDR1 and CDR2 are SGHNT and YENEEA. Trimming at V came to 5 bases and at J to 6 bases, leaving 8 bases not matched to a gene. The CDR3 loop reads CASSATGTGSEQYF. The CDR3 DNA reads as TGTGCCAGCAGCGCAACCGGGACAGGGAGCGAGCAGTACTTC.

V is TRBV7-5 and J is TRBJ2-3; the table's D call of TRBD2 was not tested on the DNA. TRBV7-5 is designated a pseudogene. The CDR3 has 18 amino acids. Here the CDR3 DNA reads TGTGTCAGAAGCTTATTGGAATTACTAGCGGGGGCCACAGATACGCAGTATTTT. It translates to CVRSLLELLAGATDTQYF.

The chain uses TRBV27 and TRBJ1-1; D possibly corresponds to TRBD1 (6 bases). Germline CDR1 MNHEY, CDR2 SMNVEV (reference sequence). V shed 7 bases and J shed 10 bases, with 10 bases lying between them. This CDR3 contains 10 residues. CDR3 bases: TGTGCCAGCATGGGGGCTGTAGCTTTCTTT. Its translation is CASMGAVAFF.

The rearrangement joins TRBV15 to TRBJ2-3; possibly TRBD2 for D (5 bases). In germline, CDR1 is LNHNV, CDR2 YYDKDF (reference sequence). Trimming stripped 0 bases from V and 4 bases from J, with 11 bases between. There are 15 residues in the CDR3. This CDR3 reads CATSRDLLRADTQYF. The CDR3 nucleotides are TGTGCCACCAGCAGAGATCTATTGCGGGCAGATACGCAGTATTTT.

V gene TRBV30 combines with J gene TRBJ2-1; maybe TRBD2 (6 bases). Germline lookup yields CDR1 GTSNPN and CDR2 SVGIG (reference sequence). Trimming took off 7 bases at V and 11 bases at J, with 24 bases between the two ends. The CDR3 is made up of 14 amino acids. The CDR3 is CAFTPGGLSAQQFF. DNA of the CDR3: TGTGCCTTTACACCCGGGGGACTCTCCGCGCAGCAGTTCTTC.

This CDR3 reads CASSLRTGTYEQYF. CDR3 coding DNA: TGTGCCAGCAGTTTGCGGACGGGGACCTACGAGCAGTACTTC. This chain links TRBV27 with TRBJ2-7, with D tentatively TRBD2 (5 bases). CDR1 is MNHEY and CDR2 is SMNVEV in the germline V gene (reference sequence). V gave up 3 bases and J gave up 2 bases, with 11 bases separating them. This CDR3 has 14 residues.